This TCR beta chain appears in the sequencing data of a study of blood T cell repertoires in COVID-19. Across the study: Acute and convalescent COVID-19 specimens originated in the United States, Italy and Spain. T cells, B-cell-depleted T cells, or PBMCs supplied cDNA or gDNA.

Authors' methods: Using reference gene primer amplification, nucleated cell counts were estimated. Generated by immunoSEQ multiplex PCR, the TCRdb table keeps only in-frame clones and is missing some. V, J and clone size derive from that table, while D and trimming were established from the DNA sequence. The table lists approximately 220,000 clones, roughly 80% of them singletons. The receptor was isolated from a woman of 80 years or more with acute or convalescent COVID-19. Source material: peripheral blood.

The CDR3 DNA sequence: TGTGCCATCAGTGCGACTAGCGGGAGAACCTACGAGCAGTACTTC. Protein product: CAISATSGRTYEQYF. The genes are TRBV10-3 and TRBJ2-7; 12 positions agree with TRBD2. Germline V lookup: CDR1 ENHRY, CDR2 SYGVKD. CDR3 size: 15 residues. With V trimmed by 4 bases and J by 2 bases, 3 bases remained unmatched.